Sequencing of this TCR beta chain was carried out in a study of T-cell memory formation after mild COVID-19 (dated by TCRdb to 2020 to 2023). For the study in its entirety: TCR sequence clusters from the two donors were found to be largely donor specific. T-cell clones expanding and contracting after mild COVID-19 in a couple of donors were tracked by longitudinal TCRalpha and TCRbeta repertoire sequencing. Two young, previously healthy adult volunteers, one female and one male, were included in the cohort. Broader findings and caveats from the paper: Some responding clones were found in pre-infection memory, which suggests that pre-existing cross-reactive memory T cells took part in the SARS-CoV-2 response. Whether the second-wave clones peaking on day 37 were SARS-CoV-2 specific was not confirmed. From day 15 to 85, contracting clones showed balanced CD4/CD8 phenotypes, whereas a second wave of clones that expanded from day 15 to 37 leaned towards CD4+. The study included only two mild cases, and larger cohorts that include severe cases with pre-infection samples were judged to be necessary. Contracting CD4+ clones were located mainly in the CM and EM memory subsets, whereas CD8+ clones were found to be enriched in EMRA.

Sequenced on an Illumina NovaSeq 6000. TCRalpha and TCRbeta cDNA libraries were built by 5'RACE with constant-segment primers, adding sample barcodes and unique molecular identifiers. RNA was extracted from every sample with Trizol reagent. Amplification of the libraries took two PCR steps, and the second step added a second sample barcode plus Illumina TruSeq adapters. The libraries were sequenced on an Illumina NovaSeq using 2 x 150 bp paired-end reads. As for the authors' bioinformatics: Reads were demultiplexed and collapsed into UMI-guided consensus sequences with migec v1.2.7. Using mixcr v2.1.11, UMI consensuses were aligned to TRA and TRB V and J templates and then assembled into clonotypes. Clonotypes were classified as expanded or contracted when called significant by both edgeR and NoisET, with noise models trained on biological replicates. For edgeR calls, the cutoffs were a false discovery rate-adjusted p below 0.01 and a log2 fold-change threshold of 1. As an exploratory analysis of dynamics, PCA with hierarchical clustering was applied to max-normalized trajectories of the 1000 most abundant clonotypes. Separately sequenced CD4+ and CD8+ repertoires were used to assign a CD4 or CD8 phenotype to each responding clone. TCRdb reprocessed the public reads (quality trimming at Q25 with fastp, clone calling with MiXCR) and kept in-frame beta chains. For every CDR3 protein sequence, its rows merge into one entry that carries the most common genes and DNA. The V and J calls were not made by the authors but by TCRdb's processing. The sample table contains around 130,000 distinct CDR3 sequences; only one count was recorded for 11% to 15% of them. About 30% of the sample rests with the top ten.

Comments on this clonotype: Its antigen specificity is not known. Base qualities were left out, and no much larger clone turns up one base away.

The CDR3, cysteine through phenylalanine, is 16 amino acids long. CDR3 DNA is the only sequence kept; it has 48 bases, read in frame from the first base. Sequences SGHRS (CDR1) and YFSETQ (CDR2) are obtained from the germline V gene. V loses 4 bases at its end and J loses 0 bases; junction bases beyond the gene matches: 10. PBMCs were isolated by Ficoll-Paque density gradient centrifugation. The sequence is built from TRBV5-1 and TRBJ2-7, with 7 central nucleotides matching TRBD1. This clonotype originated in an adult woman who had mild COVID-19 (a few samples of this study predate the infection). The sample titles of this study are shuffled in the database, so cell type and time point are left out; the donor was told from shared clones. What was sequenced was PBMCs or a T cell subset sorted from them (not recorded which). The CDR3 amino acid sequence is: CASSVGTDESSYEQYF. The DNA reads TGCGCCAGCAGCGTGGGGACAGACGAAAGCTCCTACGAGCAGTACTTC. Supplemented by the reference TRBV5-1 and TRBJ2-7 proteins around the CDR3, the complete variable domain is KAGVTQTPRYLIKTRGQQVTLSCSPISGHRSVSWYQQTPGQGLQFLFEYFSETQRNKGNFPGRFSGRQFSNSRSEMNVSTLELGDSALYLCASSVGTDESSYEQYFGPGTRLTVT.